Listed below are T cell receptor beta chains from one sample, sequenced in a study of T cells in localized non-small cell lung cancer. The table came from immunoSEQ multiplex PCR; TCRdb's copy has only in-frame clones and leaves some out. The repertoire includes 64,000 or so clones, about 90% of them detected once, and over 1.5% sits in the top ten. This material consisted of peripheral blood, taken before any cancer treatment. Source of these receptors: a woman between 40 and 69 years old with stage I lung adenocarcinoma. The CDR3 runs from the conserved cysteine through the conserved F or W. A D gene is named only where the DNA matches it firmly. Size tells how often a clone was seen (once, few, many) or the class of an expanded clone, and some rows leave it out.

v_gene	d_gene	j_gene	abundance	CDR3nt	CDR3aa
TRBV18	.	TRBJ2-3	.	TGTGCCAGCTCACCCCCGGTATCAGATACGCAGTATTTT	CASSPPVSDTQYF
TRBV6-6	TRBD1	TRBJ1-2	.	TGTGCCAGCAGTACCAGGGGGAACTATGGCTACACCTTC	CASSTRGNYGYTF
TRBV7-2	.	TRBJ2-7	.	TGTGCCAGCAGCTTAGTCGCTCCGGCCTTCAACGAGCAGTACTTC	CASSLVAPAFNEQYF
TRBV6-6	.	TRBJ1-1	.	TGTGCCAGCAGTTACTCCCCAGGGCCCCGAGCTTTCTTT	CASSYSPGPRAFF
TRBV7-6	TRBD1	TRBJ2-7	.	TGTGCCAGCAGCTCAGGGACAGGGGGATTGGGGGAGCAGTACTTC	CASSSGTGGLGEQYF
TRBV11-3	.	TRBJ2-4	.	TGTGCCAGCAGCCCAGATAGCGGCAGGGGGAAAAACATTCAGTACTTC	CASSPDSGRGKNIQYF
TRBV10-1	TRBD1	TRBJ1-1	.	TGCGCCAGCAGTGATAGGGGGACAGGGGTTACTGAAGCTTTCTTT	CASSDRGTGVTEAFF
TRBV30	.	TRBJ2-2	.	TGTGCCTGGACACACCTGACGAACACCGGGGAGCTGTTTTTT	CAWTHLTNTGELFF
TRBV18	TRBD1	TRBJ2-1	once	TGTGCCAGCTCTCATATCGACAGGGGAATAAGGAATGAGCAGTTCTTC	CASSHIDRGIRNEQFF
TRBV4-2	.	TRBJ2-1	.	TGTGCCAGCAGCGCTCAACAGAGCTCCTACAATGAGCAGTTCTTC	CASSAQQSSYNEQFF
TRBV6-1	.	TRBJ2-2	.	TGTGCCAGCAGTACGGCAGATCACGGGGAGCTGTTTTTT	CASSTADHGELFF
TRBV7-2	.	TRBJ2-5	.	TGTGCCAGCAGCTTAGCTACTCGAGAGACCCAGTACTTC	CASSLATRETQYF
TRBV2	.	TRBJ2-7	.	TGTGCCAGCGGAAGGGGGGACTACGAGCAGTACTTC	CASGRGDYEQYF
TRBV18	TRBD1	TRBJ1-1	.	TGTGCCAGCTCACCAGGGACAGCTTTGAACACTGAAGCTTTCTTT	CASSPGTALNTEAFF
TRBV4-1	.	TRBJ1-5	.	TGCGCCAGCAGCCAAGAGGTGACAGGTGCTCAGCCCCAGCATTTT	CASSQEVTGAQPQHF
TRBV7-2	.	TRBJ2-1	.	TGTGCCAGCAGCTTAAATTTCGAAACATTCTCCTACAATGAGCAGTTCTTC	CASSLNFETFSYNEQFF
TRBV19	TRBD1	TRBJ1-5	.	TGTGCCACCGAGGGACAGGGAACCCGCAATCAGCCCCAGCATTTT	CATEGQGTRNQPQHF
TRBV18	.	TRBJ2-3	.	TGTGCCAGCTCACCGAGTAGTCTAGCGTACACAGATACGCAGTATTTT	CASSPSSLAYTDTQYF
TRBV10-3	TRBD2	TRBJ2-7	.	TGTGCCATCAGCGCAACGACTAGCGGATCCTACGAGCAGTACTTC	CAISATTSGSYEQYF
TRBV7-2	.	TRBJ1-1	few	TGTGCCAGCAGCTTAGAGAACGGCCTTGAAGCTTTCTTT	CASSLENGLEAFF
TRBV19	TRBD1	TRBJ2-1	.	TGTGCCAGTAGTATAGATCGCAGGGGGCAGCAGTTCTTC	CASSIDRRGQQFF
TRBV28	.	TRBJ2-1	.	TGTGCCAGCAGTTTACGGGTTGTGGGAGTCAATGAGCAGTTCTTC	CASSLRVVGVNEQFF
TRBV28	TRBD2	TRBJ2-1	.	TGTGCCAGCAGTTTATCTAGCGGGAGATACAATGAGCAGTTCTTC	CASSLSSGRYNEQFF
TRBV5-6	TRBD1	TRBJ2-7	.	TGTGCCAGTAACATTCAGGGGGAATCTTACGAGCAGTACTTC	CASNIQGESYEQYF
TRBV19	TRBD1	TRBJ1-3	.	TGTGCCAGTACCCCTGGACAGGGACGAAACACCATATATTTT	CASTPGQGRNTIYF
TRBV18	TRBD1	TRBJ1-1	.	TGTGCCAGCTCACGATCAGACAGGGGCACTGAAGCTTTCTTT	CASSRSDRGTEAFF
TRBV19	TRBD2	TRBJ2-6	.	TGTGCCAGTACCCATACTAGCGGGGGCTCTGGGGCCAACGTCCTGACTTTC	CASTHTSGGSGANVLTF
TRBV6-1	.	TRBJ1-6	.	TGTGCCAGCAGTGAAAGAGGGGTGGGTAATTCACCCCTCCACTTT	CASSERGVGNSPLHF
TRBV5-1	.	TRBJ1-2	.	TGCGCCAGCAGCTTGGCCCCGGCGGGGCTAAGCTATGGCTACACCTTC	CASSLAPAGLSYGYTF
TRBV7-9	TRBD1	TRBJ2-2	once	TGTGCCAGCAGCCGTCAAACAGGGGGCAACACCGGGGAGCTGTTTTTT	CASSRQTGGNTGELFF
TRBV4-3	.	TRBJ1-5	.	TGCGCCAGCAGAGAAGTTTGGGGAGGGAGCAATCAGCCCCAGCATTTT	CASREVWGGSNQPQHF
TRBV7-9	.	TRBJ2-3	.	TGTGCCGCCAAAAGGGGGGGCGATACGCAGTATTTT	CAAKRGGDTQYF
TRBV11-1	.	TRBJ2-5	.	TGTGCCAGCAGCCTGCTGCTAGCCCAAGAGACCCAGTACTTC	CASSLLLAQETQYF
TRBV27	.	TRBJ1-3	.	TGTGCCAGCAGCCTAGGGAGGGACGGAAACACCATATATTTT	CASSLGRDGNTIYF
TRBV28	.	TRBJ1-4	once	TGTGCCAGCAGTTTTAAAGGGGCAACTAATGAAAAACTGTTTTTT	CASSFKGATNEKLFF
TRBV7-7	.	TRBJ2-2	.	TGTGCCAGCAGCCTAGACACCGCGAACACCGGGGAGCTGTTTTTT	CASSLDTANTGELFF
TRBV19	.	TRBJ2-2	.	TGTGCCAGTAGTACTGAGTGGGGCGGGGAGCTGTTTTTT	CASSTEWGGELFF
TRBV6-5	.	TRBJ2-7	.	TGTGCCAGCAGTCCCTGCAACGAGCAGTACTTC	CASSPCNEQYF
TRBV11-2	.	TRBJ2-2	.	TGTGCCAGCAGCCCTAGAGGCGCCGGGGAGCTGTTTTTT	CASSPRGAGELFF
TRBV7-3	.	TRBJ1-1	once	TGTGCCAGCAGCTCGCAGGGTTACACTGAAGCTTTCTTT	CASSSQGYTEAFF
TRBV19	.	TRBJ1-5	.	TGTGCCAGTAGCCCGCCTCGACGGGGCAATCAGCCCCAGCATTTT	CASSPPRRGNQPQHF
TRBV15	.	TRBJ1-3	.	TGTGCCACCAGCAGTGAGGGGAGCACCATATATTTT	CATSSEGSTIYF
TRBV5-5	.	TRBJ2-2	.	TGTGCCAGCAGCTTGGAGGGGGGAGCCCCGAACACCGGGGAGCTGTTTTTT	CASSLEGGAPNTGELFF